The 22 T cell receptor beta chains reported below all come from one sample, sequenced in a study of blood T cells in healthy people across ages. Sample-barcoded 5' priming and a J-beta primer mix drove a second PCR of roughly 6 to 12 cycles. One entry per CDR3 protein results from TCRdb running MiXCR on the 5' RACE reads. The table shows about 730,000 distinct CDR3 sequences, with around 46% occurring only once. The sample taken for sequencing was blood. These receptors were taken from a woman aged 55-69 years in good health.

V gene TRBV7-8 combines with J gene TRBJ2-5, with 7 bases fitting TRBD2. The germline V gene encodes CDR1 SGHVS and CDR2 FQNEAQ. The CDR3 runs to 15 residues. V lost 0 bases and J lost 4; bases outside the gene matches: 5. CDR3: CASSLAGGFGETQYF. The DNA of the CDR3 is TGTGCCAGCAGCTTAGCGGGGGGGTTCGGAGAGACCCAGTACTTC.

This chain connects TRBV10-3 to TRBJ2-1; D may be TRBD2 (7 bases). In germline, CDR1 is ENHRY, CDR2 SYGVKD. Trimming removed 10 bases from V and 7 bases from J, with 23 bases in between. This CDR3 is 15 amino acids long. Here the CDR3 reads CATTPRGGVGNEQFF. The CDR3 DNA reads TGTGCCACTACACCCCGAGGGGGGGTGGGAAATGAGCAGTTCTTC.

This clonotype was picked up a small number of times. The CDR3 region has the DNA TGTGCCAGCAGCCAGGACGAGTTGATGGTGTGTGAGCAGTTCTTC. This translates into CASSQDELMVCEQFF. The genes are TRBV4-2 and TRBJ2-1; D is unclear. V was pared by 3 bases and J by 9 bases, with 18 bases between. Germline CDR1 LGHNA, CDR2 YNFKEQ. This CDR3 is 15 amino acids long.

The gene calls are TRBV4-2 and TRBJ1-4, with D uncertain. The V end lost 0 bases, the J end lost 4 bases, and 9 bases lay between the germline ends. Germline V gene sequence: CDR1 LGHNA, CDR2 YNFKEQ. This CDR3 has 15 residues. The CDR3 here is CASSQESDLNEKLFF. The CDR3, as DNA: TGTGCCAGCAGCCAAGAGTCCGACCTTAATGAAAAACTGTTTTTT.

The chain has TRBV20-1 and TRBJ2-1; 7 nucleotides align to TRBD2. The CDR3 is made up of 15 amino acids. Germline loops: CDR1 DFQATT, CDR2 SNEGSKA (reference sequence). After removal of 5 bases from V and 1 base from J, the junction contained 8 bases not matched to a gene. CDR3 bases: TGCAGTGCTTCCCTGGCGGGAGAATCCTACAATGAGCAGTTCTTC. This codes for CSASLAGESYNEQFF.

The CDR3 DNA reads as TGCGCCAGCAGCCGTGGGGACAGGGTGGCAGATACGCAGTATTTT. Amino acid sequence: CASSRGDRVADTQYF. J is TRBJ2-3 and V is TRBV4-1, with TRBD1 identical over 9 bases. CDR3 size: 15 residues. J was trimmed by 4 bases and V by 4 bases; bases with no gene match: 6. The germline V gene has CDR1 MGHRA and CDR2 YSYEKL.

The chain combines TRBV6-5 with TRBJ1-2, with a tentative D call TRBD1 (6 bases). CDR3 length: 11 residues. Germline CDR1 and CDR2: MNHEY and SVGAGI. With 10 bases removed from V and 7 bases from J, the gap between germline ends came to 13 bases. CDR3 DNA sequence: TGTGCCACGGCACAGGGCGCTGGCTACACCTTC. Translating it yields CATAQGAGYTF.

The chain uses TRBV5-1 and TRBJ2-7; 7 nucleotides align to TRBD2. V shed 4 bases, J shed 0 bases, and the junction held 10 bases outside the gene matches. Germline assignment: CDR1 SGHRS and CDR2 YFSETQ. CDR3 size: 16 residues. The CDR3 spells CASSLSPGGTSYEQYF. For the CDR3, the DNA is TGCGCCAGCAGCCTCAGTCCCGGGGGGACCTCCTACGAGCAGTACTTC.

The CDR3 loop is CSARPGIHEQYF. For the CDR3, the DNA is TGCAGTGCTCGCCCCGGGATCCACGAGCAGTACTTC. V and J are TRBV20-1 and TRBJ2-7; weak D call: TRBD2 (5 bases). CDR1 and CDR2 (germline): DFQATT, SNEGSKA (reference sequence). The CDR3 spans 12 residues. Trimming shortened V by 5 bases and J by 5 bases, and 13 bases separated the two germline ends.

The chain has TRBV27 and TRBJ1-6; a possible D gene is TRBD1 (6 bases). V shed 3 bases and J shed 0 bases, with 18 bases lying between them. Germline V lookup: CDR1 MNHEY, CDR2 SMNVEV (reference sequence). The CDR3 covers 19 residues. CDR3 DNA sequence: TGTGCCAGCAGTTTTTCGGTGGGCAGGGGACTCTCCTATAATTCACCCCTCCACTTT. It is translated as CASSFSVGRGLSYNSPLHF.

V gene TRBV29-1 combines with J gene TRBJ1-5, with unresolved D. V was cut by 7 bases and J by 0 bases, with 31 bases left in between. Germline V gives CDR1 SQVTM, CDR2 ANQGSEA. CDR3 length: 20 residues. This CDR3 reads CSAYPAADDSPLDSNQPQHF. In nucleotides, the CDR3 is TGCAGCGCATACCCTGCGGCAGACGATTCGCCGTTAGATAGCAATCAGCCCCAGCATTTT.

This clonotype was counted ten times or more. J is TRBJ2-1 and V is TRBV11-2, with TRBD2 identical over 7 bases. In germline, CDR1 is SGHAT, CDR2 FQNNGV. This CDR3 contains 14 residues. Losses at the gene ends were 8 bases for V and 5 bases for J; bases not matched to a gene: 9. This CDR3 is CASLPGLQDNEQFF. In nucleotides, the CDR3 is TGTGCCAGCCTGCCGGGACTACAGGACAATGAGCAGTTCTTC.

CDR3 in amino acids: CSARDRSGTLQETQYF. The CDR3 nucleotides are TGCAGTGCTAGAGACCGGAGCGGGACCCTCCAAGAGACCCAGTACTTC. V gene TRBV20-1 combines with J gene TRBJ2-5; TRBD2 matches 7 bases. V trimming: 0 bases; J trimming: 1 base; junction bases outside the gene matches: 8. This CDR3 has 16 amino acids. Germline V CDR1 and CDR2: DFQATT, SNEGSKA (reference sequence).

The chain carries TRBV21-1 and TRBJ2-7; the DNA was not compared with TRBD2, the D call given in the table. TRBV21-1 constitutes a pseudogene. This CDR3 is built from 21 residues. This CDR3 reads CASSKGPHEASGGGTYDEQYF. In nucleotides, the CDR3 is TGTGCCAGCAGCAAGGGGCCTCATGAGGCTAGCGGGGGAGGAACGTATGACGAGCAGTACTTC.

The chain recombines TRBV7-2 with TRBJ2-3; TRBD2 aligns across 7 bases. The V gene end was trimmed by 5 bases and the J gene end by 1 base; junction bases not matched to a gene: 9. CDR3 length equals 16 residues. Germline V CDR1 and CDR2: SGHTA, FQGNSA. CDR3 coding DNA: TGTGCCAGCAGCCCTGCGAGTGCGGGGGGCACAGATACGCAGTATTTT. It is translated as CASSPASAGGTDTQYF.

The chain uses TRBV5-1 and TRBJ2-1; 11 bases match TRBD1. The germline V gene encodes CDR1 SGHRS and CDR2 YFSETQ. The ends lost 6 bases at V and 5 bases at J; junction bases unmatched: 4. The CDR3 is made up of 14 amino acids. The CDR3 DNA reads as TGCGCCAGCACTGGGACAGGGGGAAACAATGAGCAGTTCTTC. Amino acid sequence: CASTGTGGNNEQFF.

Points on this clonotype: Germline and junction disagree at one end, which may indicate a read error. The CDR3: CACSPEGQGSYEQYF. The CDR3 nucleotides read TGTGCCTGCAGCCCAGAGGGACAGGGGAGCTACGAGCAGTACTTC. J is TRBJ2-4 and V is TRBV13; 10 positions agree with TRBD1. Matching the DNA end better, TRBJ2-7 makes the J call doubtful. The CDR3 spans 15 residues. Germline CDR1 is PRHDT and CDR2 is FYEKMQ (reference sequence).

The chain recombines TRBV29-1 with TRBJ2-5, with unresolved D. The germline CDR1 and CDR2 sequences are SQVTM and ANQGSEA. Trimming took off 0 bases at V and 5 bases at J, with 13 bases between the two ends. The CDR3 length is 14 residues. CDR3 bases: TGCAGCGTTGAAGAAGGTAGACCCGGGGAGACCCAGTACTTC. This sequence encodes CSVEEGRPGETQYF.

This clonotype was seen repeatedly, ten times or more. The chain couples TRBV18 to TRBJ2-7; no firm D call. Germline-derived CDR1 and CDR2 are KGHSH and LQKENI. This CDR3 is built from 14 residues. Trimming removed 4 bases from V and 0 bases from J, with 10 bases in between. The CDR3 loop is CASSLDHRSYEQYF. In DNA, the CDR3 is TGTGCCAGCTCACTAGACCACCGCTCCTACGAGCAGTACTTC.

The rearrangement uses TRBV2 and TRBJ2-5, with D unresolved. The CDR3 spans 13 residues. Looked up from germline, CDR1 is SNHLY and CDR2 is FYNNEI. Trimming left V 5 bases short and J 2 bases short, with 9 bases between. CDR3 sequence reads: CASSPLLQETQYF. As DNA, the CDR3 is TGTGCCAGCAGTCCCCTCCTTCAAGAGACCCAGTACTTC.

This chain links TRBV2 with TRBJ2-1, with D possibly being TRBD2 (6 bases). Deletions cut 7 bases from V and 4 bases from J, with 14 bases between. This CDR3 has 14 residues. From germline, CDR1 is SNHLY and CDR2 FYNNEI. The CDR3 loop is CASTFMSGYNEQFF. CDR3 nucleotides: TGTGCCAGCACTTTTATGAGCGGGTACAATGAGCAGTTCTTC.

V usage is TRBV20-1 and J usage is TRBJ2-7; D remains unclear. Germline V gives CDR1 DFQATT, CDR2 SNEGSKA (reference sequence). The CDR3 runs to 12 residues. Trimming removed 2 bases at V and 5 bases at J, with 10 bases between. Here the CDR3 DNA reads TGCAGTGCTAGACGGCAGGCCCACGAGCAGTACTTC. As protein: CSARRQAHEQYF.